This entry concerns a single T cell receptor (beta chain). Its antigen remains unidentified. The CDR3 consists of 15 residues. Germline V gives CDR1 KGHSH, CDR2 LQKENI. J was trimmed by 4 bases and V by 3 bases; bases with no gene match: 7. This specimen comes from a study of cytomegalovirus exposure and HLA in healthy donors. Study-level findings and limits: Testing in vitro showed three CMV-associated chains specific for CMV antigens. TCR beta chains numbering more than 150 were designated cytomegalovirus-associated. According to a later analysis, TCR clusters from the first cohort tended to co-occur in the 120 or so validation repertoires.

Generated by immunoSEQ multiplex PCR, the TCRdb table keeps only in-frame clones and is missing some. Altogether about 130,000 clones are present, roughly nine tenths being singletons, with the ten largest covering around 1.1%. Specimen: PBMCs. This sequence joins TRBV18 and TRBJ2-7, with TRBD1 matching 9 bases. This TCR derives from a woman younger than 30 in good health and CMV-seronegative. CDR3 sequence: CASSPPGQGGYEQYF. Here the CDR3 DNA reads TGTGCCAGCTCACCTCCGGGACAGGGTGGATACGAGCAGTACTTC.